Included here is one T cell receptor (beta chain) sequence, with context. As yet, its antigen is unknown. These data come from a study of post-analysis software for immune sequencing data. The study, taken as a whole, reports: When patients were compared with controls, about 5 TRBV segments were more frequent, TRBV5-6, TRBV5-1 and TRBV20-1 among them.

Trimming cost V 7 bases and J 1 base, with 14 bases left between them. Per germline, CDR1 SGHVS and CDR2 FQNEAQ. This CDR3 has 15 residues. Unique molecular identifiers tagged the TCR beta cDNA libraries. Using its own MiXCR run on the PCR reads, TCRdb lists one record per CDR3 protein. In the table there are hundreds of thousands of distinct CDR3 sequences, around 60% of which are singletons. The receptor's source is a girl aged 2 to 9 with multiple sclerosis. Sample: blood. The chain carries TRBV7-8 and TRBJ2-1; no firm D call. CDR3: CASKAGPFSYNEQFF. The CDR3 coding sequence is TGTGCCAGCAAAGCCGGACCTTTTTCCTACAATGAGCAGTTCTTC.